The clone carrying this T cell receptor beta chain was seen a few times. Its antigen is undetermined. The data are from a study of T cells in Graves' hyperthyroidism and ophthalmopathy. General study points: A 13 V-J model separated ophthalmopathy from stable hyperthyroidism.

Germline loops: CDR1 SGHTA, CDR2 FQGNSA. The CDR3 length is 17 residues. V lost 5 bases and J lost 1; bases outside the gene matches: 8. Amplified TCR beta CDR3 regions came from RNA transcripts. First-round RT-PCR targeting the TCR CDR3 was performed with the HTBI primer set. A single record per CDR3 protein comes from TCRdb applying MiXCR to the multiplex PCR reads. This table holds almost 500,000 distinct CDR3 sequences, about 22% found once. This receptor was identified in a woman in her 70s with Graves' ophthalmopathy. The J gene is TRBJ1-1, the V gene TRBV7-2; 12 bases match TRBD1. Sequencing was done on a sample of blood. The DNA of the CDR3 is TGTGCCAGCAGCAGAACGGGACAGGGGGCGCCGAACACTGAAGCTTTCTTT. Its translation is CASSRTGQGAPNTEAFF.